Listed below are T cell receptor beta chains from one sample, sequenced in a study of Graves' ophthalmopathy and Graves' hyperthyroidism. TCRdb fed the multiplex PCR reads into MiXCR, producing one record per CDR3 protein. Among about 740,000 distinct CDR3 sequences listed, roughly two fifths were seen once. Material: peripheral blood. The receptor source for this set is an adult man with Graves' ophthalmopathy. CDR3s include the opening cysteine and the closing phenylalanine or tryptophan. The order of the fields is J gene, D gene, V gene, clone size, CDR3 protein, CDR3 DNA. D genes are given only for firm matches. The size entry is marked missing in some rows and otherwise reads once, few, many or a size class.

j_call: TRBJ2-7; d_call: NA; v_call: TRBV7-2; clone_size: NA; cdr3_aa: CTSSFVHSYEQYF; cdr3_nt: TGTACCAGCAGCTTTGTTCACTCCTACGAGCAGTACTTC
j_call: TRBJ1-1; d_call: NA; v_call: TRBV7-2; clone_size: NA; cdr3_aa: CASSLWAKGNDEAFF; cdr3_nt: TGTGCCAGCAGTTTATGGGCAAAGGGGAACGATGAAGCTTTCTTT
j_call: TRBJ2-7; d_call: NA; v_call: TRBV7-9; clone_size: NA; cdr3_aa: CASSQVADTYEQYF; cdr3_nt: TGTGCCAGCAGCCAAGTGGCAGATACCTACGAGCAGTACTTC
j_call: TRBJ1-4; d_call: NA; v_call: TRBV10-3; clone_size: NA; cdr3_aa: CAISEGSGARQIF; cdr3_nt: TGTGCCATCAGTGAGGGGTCAGGGGCGCGACAAATTTTT
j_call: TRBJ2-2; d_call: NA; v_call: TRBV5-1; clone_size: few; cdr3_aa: CASSLAVMSAGELFF; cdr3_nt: TGCGCCAGCAGCTTGGCAGTCATGTCGGCCGGGGAGCTGTTTTTT
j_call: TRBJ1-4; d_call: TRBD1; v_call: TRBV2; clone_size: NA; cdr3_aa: CAKAGGGEKLFF; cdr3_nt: TGTGCCAAGGCAGGGGGAGGCGAAAAACTGTTTTTT
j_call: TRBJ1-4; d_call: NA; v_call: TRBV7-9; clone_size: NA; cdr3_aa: CASSHDPGGRVEKLFF; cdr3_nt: TGTGCCAGCAGCCACGACCCGGGGGGAAGGGTCGAAAAACTGTTTTTT
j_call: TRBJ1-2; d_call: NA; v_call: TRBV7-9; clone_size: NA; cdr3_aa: CASSLAQGQLYGYTF; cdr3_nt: TGTGCCAGCAGCTTAGCTCAAGGTCAGCTTTATGGCTACACCTTC
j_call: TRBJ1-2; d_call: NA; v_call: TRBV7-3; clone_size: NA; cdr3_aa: CASSPLEGGYTF; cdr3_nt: TGTGCCAGCAGTCCCCTAGAAGGGGGCTACACCTTC
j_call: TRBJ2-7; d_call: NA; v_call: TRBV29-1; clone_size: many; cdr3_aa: CSVDGRVGSYEQYF; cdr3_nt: TGCAGCGTTGACGGCAGGGTAGGCTCCTACGAGCAGTACTTC
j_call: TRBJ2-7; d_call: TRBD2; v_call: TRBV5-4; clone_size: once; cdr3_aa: CASSLIGEGHEQYF; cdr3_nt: TGTGCCAGCAGCTTGATCGGGGAGGGCCACGAGCAGTACTTC
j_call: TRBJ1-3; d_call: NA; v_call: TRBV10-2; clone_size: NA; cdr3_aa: CASSGGIYF; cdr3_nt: TGCGCCAGCAGTGGAGGCATATATTTT
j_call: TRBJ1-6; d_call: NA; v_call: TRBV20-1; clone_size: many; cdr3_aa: CSARDRAGMNSPLHF; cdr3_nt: TGCAGTGCTAGAGATCGGGCAGGGATGAATTCACCCCTCCACTTT
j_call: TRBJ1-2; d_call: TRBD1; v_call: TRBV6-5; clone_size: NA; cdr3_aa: CASSKDSPDRGDGYTF; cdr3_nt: TGTGCCAGCAGTAAAGATTCCCCCGACAGGGGAGATGGCTACACCTTC
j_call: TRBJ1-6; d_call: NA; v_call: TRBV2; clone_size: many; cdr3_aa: CASSTGRNNSPLHF; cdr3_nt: TGTGCCAGCAGTACGGGACGGAATAATTCACCCCTCCACTTT
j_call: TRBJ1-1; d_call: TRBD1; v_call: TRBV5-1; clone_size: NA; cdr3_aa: CASSKSGQGQLSTEAFF; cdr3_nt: TGCGCCAGCAGCAAATCGGGACAGGGACAGTTGAGCACTGAAGCTTTCTTT
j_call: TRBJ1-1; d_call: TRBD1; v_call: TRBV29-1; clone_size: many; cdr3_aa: CSVKGGRVTEAFF; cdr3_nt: TGCAGCGTTAAAGGGGGCCGGGTCACTGAAGCTTTCTTT
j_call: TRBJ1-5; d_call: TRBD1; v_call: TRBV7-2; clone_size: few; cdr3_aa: CATSDRGQGEGEHF; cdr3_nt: TGTGCCACCAGTGACCGGGGACAGGGAGAAGGCGAGCATTTT
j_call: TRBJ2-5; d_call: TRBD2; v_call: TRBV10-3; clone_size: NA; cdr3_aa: CASSEERGEETQYF; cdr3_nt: TGTGCCAGCAGTGAAGAACGGGGGGAAGAGACCCAGTACTTC
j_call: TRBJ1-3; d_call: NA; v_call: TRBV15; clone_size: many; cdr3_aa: CATSPGGAGGNTIYF; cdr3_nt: TGTGCCACCAGCCCGGGCGGCGCGGGAGGAAACACCATATATTTT
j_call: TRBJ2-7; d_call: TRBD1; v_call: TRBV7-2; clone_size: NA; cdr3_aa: CASNGQGPTYEQYF; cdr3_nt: TGTGCCAGCAACGGACAGGGACCTACCTACGAGCAGTACTTC
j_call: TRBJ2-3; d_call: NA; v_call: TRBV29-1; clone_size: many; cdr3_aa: CSVALANSDTQYF; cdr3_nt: TGCAGCGTTGCCCTAGCAAATTCAGATACGCAGTATTTT
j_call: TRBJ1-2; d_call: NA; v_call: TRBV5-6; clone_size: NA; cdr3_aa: CASSQDTSGRLYGYTF; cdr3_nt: TGCGCCAGCAGCCAAGATACTTCGGGACGACTCTATGGCTACACCTTC
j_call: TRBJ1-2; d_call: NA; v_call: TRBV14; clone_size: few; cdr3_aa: CASSLNSANYGYTF; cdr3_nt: TGTGCCAGCAGCCTTAACAGCGCGAACTATGGCTACACCTTC
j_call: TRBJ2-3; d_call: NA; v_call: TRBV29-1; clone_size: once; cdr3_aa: CSVVVGGGGNQPQYF; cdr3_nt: TGCAGCGTCGTTGTTGGAGGGGGCGGAAATCAGCCCCAGTATTTT
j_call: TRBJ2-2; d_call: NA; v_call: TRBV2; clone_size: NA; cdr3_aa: CASSEWATGELFF; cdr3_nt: TGTGCCAGCAGTGAATGGGCCACCGGGGAGCTGTTTTTT
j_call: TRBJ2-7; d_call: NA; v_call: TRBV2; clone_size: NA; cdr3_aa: CASSYLNYEQYF; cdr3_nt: TGTGCCAGCAGTTACTTGAACTACGAGCAGTACTTC
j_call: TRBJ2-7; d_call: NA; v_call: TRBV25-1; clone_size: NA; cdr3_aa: CASRPGTADPYEQYF; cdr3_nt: TGTGCCAGCAGACCCGGGACCGCAGATCCCTACGAGCAGTACTTC
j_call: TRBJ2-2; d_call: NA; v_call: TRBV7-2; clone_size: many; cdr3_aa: CASSSGGAGELFF; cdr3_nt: TGTGCCAGCAGCTCAGGGGGGGCCGGGGAGCTGTTTTTT
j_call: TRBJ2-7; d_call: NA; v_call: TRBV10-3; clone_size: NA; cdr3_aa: CASSLPGTEHLDEQYF; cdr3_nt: TGTGCCAGCAGTCTGCCTGGGACGGAGCACCTCGACGAGCAGTACTTC
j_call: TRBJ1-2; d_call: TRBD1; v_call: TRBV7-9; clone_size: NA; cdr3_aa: CASSPNTGQGRGYTF; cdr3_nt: TGTGCCAGCAGCCCAAACACGGGACAGGGAAGGGGCTACACCTTC
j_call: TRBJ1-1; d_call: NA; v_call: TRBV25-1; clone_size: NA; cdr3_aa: CASIKVEAFF; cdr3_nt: TGTGCCAGCATTAAAGTTGAAGCTTTCTTT
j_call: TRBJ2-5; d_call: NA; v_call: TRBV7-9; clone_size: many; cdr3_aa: CASSPPGYGSGQETQYF; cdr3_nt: TGTGCCAGCAGCCCCCCTGGTTATGGCAGTGGACAAGAGACCCAGTACTTC
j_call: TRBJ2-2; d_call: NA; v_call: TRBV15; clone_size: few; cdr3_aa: CATSRDTGGSNTGELFF; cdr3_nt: TGTGCCACCAGCAGAGACACCGGGGGATCGAACACCGGGGAGCTGTTTTTT
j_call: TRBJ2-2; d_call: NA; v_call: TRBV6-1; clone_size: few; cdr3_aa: CASKRSNTGELFF; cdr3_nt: TGTGCCAGCAAGCGGTCGAACACCGGGGAGCTGTTTTTT
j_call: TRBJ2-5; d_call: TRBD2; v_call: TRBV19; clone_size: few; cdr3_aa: CASSTSGIETQYF; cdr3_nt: TGTGCCAGTTCTACTAGCGGGATAGAGACCCAGTACTTC
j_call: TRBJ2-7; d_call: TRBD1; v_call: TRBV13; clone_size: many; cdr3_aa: CASSPGTGAAEQYF; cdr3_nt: TGTGCCAGCAGCCCCGGGACAGGGGCCGCCGAGCAGTACTTC
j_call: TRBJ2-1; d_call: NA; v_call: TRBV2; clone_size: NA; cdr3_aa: CASARRGENGQFF; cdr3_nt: TGTGCCAGCGCAAGAAGAGGGGAGAATGGGCAGTTCTTC
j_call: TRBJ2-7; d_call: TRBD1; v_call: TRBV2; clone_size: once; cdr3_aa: CASRPGGGPYEQYF; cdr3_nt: TGTGCCAGCAGACCAGGGGGCGGACCCTACGAGCAGTACTTC
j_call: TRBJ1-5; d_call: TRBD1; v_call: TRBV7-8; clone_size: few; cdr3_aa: CASSLAAGGASPQPQHF; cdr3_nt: TGTGCCAGCAGCTTGGCGGCAGGGGGCGCGTCGCCGCAGCCCCAGCATTTT
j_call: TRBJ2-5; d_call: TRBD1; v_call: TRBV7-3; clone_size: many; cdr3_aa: CASSLVGGQGQETQYF; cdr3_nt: TGTGCCAGCAGCCTCGTCGGGGGACAGGGACAAGAGACCCAGTACTTC
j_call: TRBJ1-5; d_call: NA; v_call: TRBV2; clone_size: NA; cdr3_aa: CASMDTPPEGNQPQHF; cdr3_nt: TGTGCCAGCATGGATACGCCGCCGGAGGGCAATCAGCCCCAGCATTTT
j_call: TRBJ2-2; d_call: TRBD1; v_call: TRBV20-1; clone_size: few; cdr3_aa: CSVPGQGTGELFF; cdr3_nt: TGCAGTGTTCCGGGACAGGGAACCGGGGAGCTGTTTTTT
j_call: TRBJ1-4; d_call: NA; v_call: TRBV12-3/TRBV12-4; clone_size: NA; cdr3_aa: CAIKKDTAEKLFF; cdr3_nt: TGTGCCATCAAAAAGGACACGGCTGAAAAACTGTTTTTT
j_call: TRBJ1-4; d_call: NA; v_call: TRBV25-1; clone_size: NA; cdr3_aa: CASSRPRRTNEKLFF; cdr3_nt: TGTGCCAGCAGTCGTCCCAGACGGACTAATGAAAAACTGTTTTTT
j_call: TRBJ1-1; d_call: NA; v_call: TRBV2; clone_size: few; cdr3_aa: CAAGRTGNTEAFF; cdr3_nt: TGTGCCGCTGGGAGAACAGGGAACACTGAAGCTTTCTTT
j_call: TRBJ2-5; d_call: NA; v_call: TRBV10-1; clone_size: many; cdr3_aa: CASRETQYF; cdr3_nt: TGCGCCAGCAGGGAGACCCAGTACTTC
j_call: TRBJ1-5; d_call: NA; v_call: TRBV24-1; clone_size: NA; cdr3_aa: CASREGNSNQPQHF; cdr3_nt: TGTGCCAGCAGAGAGGGTAATAGCAATCAGCCCCAGCATTTT
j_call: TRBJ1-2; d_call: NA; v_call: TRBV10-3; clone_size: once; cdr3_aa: CASSLYTVYGYTF; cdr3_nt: TGTGCCAGCAGCCTTTATACTGTCTATGGCTACACCTTC
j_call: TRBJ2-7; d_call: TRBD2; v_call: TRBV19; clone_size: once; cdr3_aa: CASSIPTSGGTYEQYF; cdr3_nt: TGTGCCAGTAGTATTCCGACTAGCGGGGGGACCTACGAGCAGTACTTC